This TCR beta chain comes out of a study of molecular identifiers for immune sequencing clone quantification. Study-level points and caveats: In CMV-specific effectors, clones above 20 copies held over 99% of molecules; naive, under 1%.

From germline, CDR1 is DFQATT and CDR2 SNEGSKA (reference sequence). V shed 6 bases, J shed 2 bases, and the junction held 8 bases outside the gene matches. There are 15 residues in the CDR3. This clonotype showed up many times. Its antigen remains unidentified. TCRdb used MiXCR to reprocess the PCR reads, holding one entry per CDR3 protein. The sample yields tens of thousands of distinct CDR3 sequences, approximately 22% seen once. V is TRBV20-1 and J is TRBJ2-3; 10 bases fit TRBD2. Sequenced: naive CD8+ T cells from blood, with Jurkat cell RNA spiked in. Subset meaning: FACS-sorted CD8+CD4-CCR7+CD45RA+ naive T cells. The receptor's source is a human donor in good health. Some libraries in this study had Jurkat cell RNA spiked in. This chain's CDR3 is CSAPELAGITDTQYF. The CDR3 nucleotides are TGCAGTGCCCCGGAACTAGCGGGAATCACAGATACGCAGTATTTT.